One and the same sample provided the 18 T cell receptor beta chains below, sequenced in a study of cytomegalovirus exposure and HLA in healthy donors (dated by TCRdb to 2016 to 2017). Library creation used the immunoSEQ multiplex PCR assay. For the multiplex PCR, a mixture combining 60 forward primers for TCR Vbeta segments and 13 reverse primers for TCR Jbeta segments was used. TCRdb's version of the immuneACCESS table is confined to in-frame rearrangements and falls short of the full clone set. An unresolved V gene accounts for under half of the shortfall where checked; the remainder is of unknown origin. The sample table lists around 130,000 clones, around 83% of them with a count of one. The ten largest clones take up 0.95% to 1.5% of the sample. Sequences were obtained from PBMCs. These receptors all stem from a girl aged 2-10 years in good health and CMV-seronegative.

The V gene is TRBV9, the J gene TRBJ2-5, with TRBD1 matching over 8 bases. Germline values: CDR1 SGDLS, CDR2 YYNGEE. J lost 1 base, V lost 4 bases, and 3 bases had no gene match. The CDR3 spans 14 residues. The CDR3 is CASSLGQGQETQYF. The CDR3 nucleotides are TGTGCCAGCAGCCTAGGACAGGGCCAAGAGACCCAGTACTTC.

The V and J genes are TRBV4-3 and TRBJ1-1, with TRBD1 identical over 11 bases. The V and J ends lost 0 bases and 11 bases, in that order; junction bases with no gene match: 8. Germline CDR1 reads LGHNA; CDR2 reads YSLEER. The CDR3 runs 15 residues. The CDR3 bases are TGCGCCAGCAGCCAAGACCCCGGACAGGGGGCGGCGGCTTTCTTT. It encodes CASSQDPGQGAAAFF.

The rearrangement links TRBV7-8 to TRBJ2-7; 7 bases agree with TRBD1. This CDR3 region has 16 residues. Germline V CDR1 and CDR2: SGHVS, FQNEAQ. The ends lost 2 bases at V and 2 bases at J; junction bases unmatched: 9. CDR3 in DNA: TGTGCCAGCAGCTTATCCTCAGGACAGGTGGCCTACGAGCAGTACTTC. It specifies CASSLSSGQVAYEQYF.

This rearrangement joins TRBV30 to TRBJ2-7, with D perhaps TRBD2 (7 bases). In germline, CDR1 is GTSNPN, CDR2 SVGIG (reference sequence). The V end was cut by 1 base, the J end by 2 bases, with 9 bases between. The CDR3 is 13 residues long. The CDR3: CAWSGGGPYEQYF. As DNA, the CDR3 is TGTGCCTGGAGTGGGGGGGGGCCCTACGAGCAGTACTTC.

This chain links TRBV28 with TRBJ2-7, with D maybe TRBD2 (5 bases). With 5 bases removed from V and 3 bases from J, the gap between germline ends came to 8 bases. This CDR3 spans 12 amino acids. Germline V lookup: CDR1 MDHEN, CDR2 SYDVKM. CDR3 sequence: CASSLRDYEQYF. The CDR3 nucleotides are TGTGCCAGCAGTCTTCGGGACTACGAGCAGTACTTC.

V gene TRBV6-6 combines with J gene TRBJ2-7, with a possible D match to TRBD2 (6 bases). Germline CDR1 and CDR2: MNHNY and SVGAGI (reference sequence). CDR3 length equals 14 residues. V lost 2 bases, J lost 2 bases, and 10 bases lay in between. The CDR3 loop reads CASSYGRIAYEQYF. Written as DNA, the CDR3 is TGTGCCAGCAGTTACGGGAGGATTGCCTACGAGCAGTACTTC.

The chain has TRBV7-2 and TRBJ2-5; D perhaps matches TRBD2 (6 bases). This CDR3 contains 14 residues. Trimming took off 5 bases at V and 5 bases at J, with 15 bases between the two ends. Germline V lookup: CDR1 SGHTA, CDR2 FQGNSA. The CDR3 DNA reads as TGTGCCAGCAGCCCCCCAGGTGGAGGGGAGACCCAGTACTTC. Protein: CASSPPGGGETQYF.

This chain uses TRBV4-2 with TRBJ1-6; no firm D call. The germline V gene encodes CDR1 LGHNA and CDR2 YNFKEQ. The CDR3 is 16 residues long. V was cut by 1 base and J by 5 bases, with 12 bases left in between. CDR3 DNA sequence: TGTGCCAGCAGCCAAGGTGGGAGTTGGAATAATTCACCCCTCCACTTT. This sequence encodes CASSQGGSWNNSPLHF.

CDR3 DNA sequence: TGTGCCAGTAGGGGGTCTGGGGCCAACGTCCTGACTTTC. Its protein is CASRGSGANVLTF. The chain recombines TRBV5-4 with TRBJ2-6, with a possible D match to TRBD1 (6 bases). CDR3 length: 13 amino acids. Germline CDR1 is SGHNT and CDR2 is YYREEE (reference sequence). Trimming cost V 8 bases and J 1 base, with 7 bases left between them.

V usage is TRBV27 and J usage is TRBJ2-7; tentatively, D is TRBD2 (5 bases). The CDR3 loop spans 16 amino acids. Germline CDR1 reads MNHEY; CDR2 reads SMNVEV (reference sequence). Deletions cut 2 bases from V and 0 bases from J, with 14 bases between. CDR3 DNA sequence: TGTGCCAGCAGTTTAAGATCCACGGGGTTCTCCTACGAGCAGTACTTC. It encodes CASSLRSTGFSYEQYF.

V is TRBV6-5 and J is TRBJ1-1; the match to TRBD1 covers 8 bases. The V gene end was trimmed by 0 bases and the J gene end by 0 bases; junction bases not matched to a gene: 3. Germline CDR1 MNHEY, CDR2 SVGAGI. This CDR3 is 16 amino acids long. The CDR3 DNA sequence: TGTGCCAGCAGTTACTCTGACAGGGGTATGAACACTGAAGCTTTCTTT. Protein product: CASSYSDRGMNTEAFF.

This clone was detected once. The gene calls are TRBV19 and TRBJ1-4; TRBD1 aligns across 8 bases. Germline CDR1 is LNHDA and CDR2 is SQIVND (reference sequence). Germline trimming cut 2 bases from V and 10 bases from J; bases unmatched to any gene: 9. The CDR3 sequence is 15 residues long. CDR3 DNA sequence: TGTGCCAGTAGTATACACAGGGGGTCAACTCGAAAACTGTTTTTT. Amino acids: CASSIHRGSTRKLFF.

The V call is TRBV5-4, the J call TRBJ2-5; 10 bases map to TRBD2. The CDR3 has 15 amino acids. Trimming took 3 bases from V and 5 from J; bases not matched to a gene: 7. CDR1 is SGHNT and CDR2 is YYREEE in the germline V gene (reference sequence). Here the CDR3 DNA reads TGTGCCAGCAGCTGGGCAGCGGGAGGGCCGGAGACCCAGTACTTC. Amino acid sequence: CASSWAAGGPETQYF.

The chain combines TRBV27 with TRBJ1-4; TRBD1 aligns across 7 bases. Germline V CDR1 and CDR2: MNHEY, SMNVEV (reference sequence). This CDR3 spans 12 amino acids. After removal of 6 bases from V and 9 bases from J, the junction contained 4 bases not matched to a gene. CDR3 sequence reads: CASRGGWQKLFF. Here the CDR3 DNA reads TGTGCCAGCAGAGGGGGCTGGCAAAAACTGTTTTTT.

This chain joins TRBV15 and TRBJ2-1; 7 bases are shared with TRBD1. The trim removed 0 bases at V and 14 bases at J, leaving 4 bases unmatched. Germline V gene lookup returns CDR1 LNHNV and CDR2 YYDKDF (reference sequence). The CDR3 covers 12 residues. In DNA form, the CDR3 reads TGTGCCACCAGCAGAGAGGGACAGCTAAAGTTCTTC. Translating gives CATSREGQLKFF.

The chain joins TRBV6-1 to TRBJ2-7; D unclear. CDR3 length equals 12 residues. CDR1 is MNHNS, CDR2 SASEGT, per germline. The germline V and J ends were trimmed by 3 bases and 6 bases, with 9 bases remaining between them. Here the CDR3 reads CASSDSYTEQYF. The CDR3 region has the DNA TGTGCCAGCAGTGATTCGTACACCGAGCAGTACTTC.

J is TRBJ1-2 and V is TRBV19, with D uncertain. Germline CDR1 reads LNHDA; CDR2 reads SQIVND (reference sequence). The CDR3 is 13 amino acids. The germline V and J ends were trimmed by 6 bases and 3 bases, with 11 bases remaining between them. The DNA for the CDR3 is TGTGCCAGTAGGAAACAGAGCTACTATGGCTACACCTTC. This gives the protein CASRKQSYYGYTF.

This chain uses TRBV5-8 with TRBJ1-2; TRBD1 agrees at 11 bases. Per the germline V gene, CDR1 is SGHTS and CDR2 is YDEGEE. The trim removed 4 bases at V and 8 bases at J, leaving 10 bases unmatched. The CDR3 consists of 15 residues. CDR3 amino acids: CASSGTGTGGRGYTF. The CDR3 DNA reads TGTGCCAGCAGCGGAACCGGGACAGGGGGGAGAGGCTACACCTTC.